These 24 T cell receptor beta chains originate from one sample sequenced in a study of blood T cell repertoires in COVID-19. The repertoire was sequenced with immunoSEQ multiplex PCR; TCRdb's copy has only in-frame clones and lacks some. The sample lists 150,000 or so clones; 85% to 90% were seen once. The sample consisted of peripheral blood. Receptors originate from a woman in her sixties or seventies with acute or convalescent COVID-19.

The rearrangement joins TRBV7-9 to TRBJ2-3; 8 nucleotides agree with TRBD2. This CDR3 contains 16 residues. Unmatched junction bases numbered 7, after V lost 5 bases and J lost 0 bases. Germline loops: CDR1 SEHNR, CDR2 FQNEAQ (reference sequence). CDR3 DNA: TGTGCCAGCAGCGCAGGACTAGCAGCTAGCACAGATACGCAGTATTTT. This sequence encodes CASSAGLAASTDTQYF. Supplemented by reference TRBV7-9 and TRBJ2-3, the full variable domain reads DTGVSQNPRHKITKRGQNVTFRCDPISEHNRLYWYRQTLGQGPEFLTYFQNEAQLEKSRLLSDRFSAERPKGSFSTLEIQRTEQGDSAMYLCASSAGLAASTDTQYFGPGTRLTVL.

The V and J genes are TRBV28 and TRBJ1-2, with 8 bases matching TRBD1. Unmatched junction bases numbered 8, after V lost 6 bases and J lost 5 bases. Germline V gene sequence: CDR1 MDHEN, CDR2 SYDVKM. The CDR3 runs 14 residues. The CDR3 region is CASSSGQGRYGYTF. The CDR3 region has the DNA TGTGCCAGCAGCTCCGGACAGGGCCGATATGGCTACACCTTC.

V usage is TRBV5-1 and J usage is TRBJ2-5; maybe TRBD2 (6 bases). V gave up 4 bases and J gave up 2 bases, with 12 bases separating them. Germline V gene sequence: CDR1 SGHRS, CDR2 YFSETQ. The length of the CDR3 is 14 residues. DNA for the CDR3: TGCGCCAGCAGCCCCGGGGGAAAACAAGAGACCCAGTACTTC. Residues: CASSPGGKQETQYF.

The V and J genes are TRBV18 and TRBJ1-6; D is uncertain. Trimming took off 2 bases at V and 4 bases at J, with 15 bases between the two ends. CDR1 and CDR2 from the germline V gene are KGHSH and LQKENI. The CDR3 consists of 17 residues. The CDR3 nucleotides read TGTGCCAGCTCACCATCCGTGGACTGGGGTTATAATTCACCCCTCCACTTT. Protein product: CASSPSVDWGYNSPLHF.

This rearrangement joins TRBV7-9 to TRBJ2-3; possibly TRBD2 for D (5 bases). The germline CDR1 and CDR2 sequences are SEHNR and FQNEAQ (reference sequence). Trimming cost V 6 bases and J 0 bases, with 13 bases left between them. The CDR3 is made up of 15 amino acids. CDR3 bases: TGTGCCAGCAGTACCGTCGGGGATAGCACAGATACGCAGTATTTT. Encoded protein: CASSTVGDSTDTQYF.

This rearrangement joins TRBV28 to TRBJ2-4; no clear D gene. This CDR3 contains 12 residues. V dropped 5 bases and J dropped 7 bases, with 9 bases sitting between them. The germline CDR1 and CDR2 sequences are MDHEN and SYDVKM. CDR3 region: CASSLDINIQYF. In DNA form, the CDR3 reads TGTGCCAGCAGTCTCGACATCAACATTCAGTACTTC.

This chain uses TRBV9 with TRBJ1-4, with 7 bases lining up with TRBD1. Trimming cost V 4 bases and J 8 bases; bases outside gene matches: 8. There are 14 residues in the CDR3. Germline lookup yields CDR1 SGDLS and CDR2 YYNGEE. The CDR3 nucleotides read TGTGCCAGCAGCCCGGGGACAGTCCGCGAAAAACTGTTTTTT. Protein product: CASSPGTVREKLFF.

The genes are TRBV5-4 and TRBJ1-1, with no clear D. V lost 4 bases and J lost 1, with 8 bases in between. The CDR3 covers 13 residues. Per germline, CDR1 SGHNT and CDR2 YYREEE (reference sequence). The CDR3 reads CASSPKANTEAFF. Here the CDR3 DNA reads TGTGCCAGCAGCCCGAAAGCGAACACTGAAGCTTTCTTT.

This CDR3 is CASSVAPRTSGNEQFF. CDR3 in DNA: TGTGCCAGCAGCGTAGCTCCCCGGACTAGCGGGAATGAGCAGTTCTTC. The genes are TRBV9 and TRBJ2-1, with 11 nucleotides matching TRBD2. The J segment lost 7 bases and the V segment lost 0 bases, leaving 6 bases of the junction unmatched. Germline V gene sequence: CDR1 SGDLS, CDR2 YYNGEE. The CDR3 length is 16 residues.

J is TRBJ2-7 and V is TRBV28; D possibly corresponds to TRBD1 (6 bases). There are 13 residues in the CDR3. V shed 1 base and J shed 3 bases, with 7 bases lying between them. Germline CDR1 is MDHEN and CDR2 is SYDVKM. The CDR3 spells CASSLLQGYEQYF. The CDR3 DNA follows: TGTGCCAGCAGTTTATTACAGGGCTACGAGCAGTACTTC.

In its sample, this clone was seen once. Written as DNA, the CDR3 is TGCGCCAGCACCCCGGGACTAGGTGAAAAACTGTTTTTT. Protein sequence: CASTPGLGEKLFF. The rearrangement links TRBV5-1 to TRBJ1-4; a possible D gene is TRBD1 (5 bases). There are 13 residues in the CDR3. V was cut by 6 bases and J by 7 bases, with 13 bases left in between. Germline assignment: CDR1 SGHRS and CDR2 YFSETQ.

J is TRBJ1-3 and V is TRBV28, with 8 bases lining up with TRBD1. Germline V gene sequence: CDR1 MDHEN, CDR2 SYDVKM. The V and J ends lost 6 bases and 4 bases, in that order; junction bases with no gene match: 2. The CDR3 totals 13 residues. CDR3 amino acids: CASSRGLGNTIYF. As DNA, the CDR3 is TGTGCCAGCAGCAGGGGGCTAGGAAACACCATATATTTT.

The chain joins TRBV21-1 to TRBJ1-6; TRBD1, the table's D call, lacks a check against the DNA. TRBV21-1 corresponds to a pseudogene. This CDR3 has 14 residues. The CDR3 region has the DNA TGTGCCAGCAGCTACAGGGCCGATAATTCACCCCTCCACTTT. Protein product: CASSYRADNSPLHF.

This chain joins TRBV4-3 and TRBJ1-1; 8 nucleotides match TRBD1. The CDR3 covers 13 residues. Germline V gives CDR1 LGHNA, CDR2 YSLEER. The V gene end was trimmed by 3 bases and the J gene end by 7 bases; junction bases not matched to a gene: 4. The CDR3 loop reads CASSQTGTGEAFF. The CDR3 nucleotides are TGCGCCAGCAGCCAGACCGGGACAGGTGAAGCTTTCTTT.

The chain's CDR3 is CASTEAGAGYNEQFF. The CDR3 DNA follows: TGTGCCAGCACCGAAGCAGGGGCAGGTTACAATGAGCAGTTCTTC. The V and J genes are TRBV7-6 and TRBJ2-1; D is perhaps TRBD1 (6 bases). The V and J ends lost 7 bases and 4 bases respectively, with 17 bases between them. The CDR3 is 15 residues long. Germline V gives CDR1 SGHVS, CDR2 FNYEAQ.

The V and J genes are TRBV7-2 and TRBJ2-7; D is perhaps TRBD1 (6 bases). The CDR3 consists of 14 residues. Per the germline V gene, CDR1 is SGHTA and CDR2 is FQGNSA. Trimming stripped 5 bases from V and 1 base from J, with 12 bases between. Here the CDR3 DNA reads TGTGCCAGCAGCGGCCGAGACAGGTCCTACGAGCAGTACTTC. Its protein is CASSGRDRSYEQYF.

The chain joins TRBV4-2 to TRBJ2-7; tentative D call: TRBD1 (5 bases). Per germline, CDR1 LGHNA and CDR2 YNFKEQ. Trimming cost V 0 bases and J 2 bases, with 14 bases left between them. The length of the CDR3 is 16 residues. The CDR3 DNA reads as TGTGCCAGCAGCCAAGATCATGGGGCGGAACCCTACGAGCAGTACTTC. Its translation: CASSQDHGAEPYEQYF.

This chain joins TRBV18 and TRBJ1-5, with D maybe TRBD1 (6 bases). The germline V and J ends were trimmed by 6 bases and 5 bases, with 20 bases remaining between them. The CDR3 is 16 residues long. Looked up from germline, CDR1 is KGHSH and CDR2 is LQKENI. The CDR3 loop reads CASSSEVRGIYQPQHF. The CDR3 DNA reads TGTGCCAGCTCCTCCGAGGTGAGGGGGATCTATCAGCCCCAGCATTTT.

The V call is TRBV10-2, the J call TRBJ1-2; D uncertain. Germline CDR1 reads WSHSY; CDR2 reads SAAADI. The V gene lost 4 bases and the J gene lost 3 bases, with 9 bases spanning the gap. This CDR3 has 13 amino acids. CDR3 residues: CASSVSSDYGYTF. CDR3 DNA sequence: TGCGCCAGCAGTGTTTCCTCGGACTATGGCTACACCTTC.

The V call is TRBV6-2 or TRBV6-3, the J call TRBJ2-5; TRBD1 agrees at 7 bases. The CDR3 runs 19 residues. CDR1 is MNHEY, CDR2 SVGEGT, per germline. V lost 0 bases and J lost 4; bases outside the gene matches: 17. The CDR3 coding sequence is TGTGCCAGCAGTTACTCCATGGAGAAATTACAGGGGAGCCGAGAGACCCAGTACTTC. It specifies CASSYSMEKLQGSRETQYF.

The chain links TRBV24-1 to TRBJ2-1, with 8 bases that match TRBD1. The germline V gene encodes CDR1 KGHDR and CDR2 SFDVKD. This CDR3 region has 17 residues. Germline trimming cut 3 bases from V and 3 bases from J; bases unmatched to any gene: 9. CDR3 in DNA: TGTGCCACCAGTGATCCCGGGACAGGATCATTCTACAATGAGCAGTTCTTC. The encoded protein is CATSDPGTGSFYNEQFF.

This clone was recorded only once. The genes are TRBV7-2 and TRBJ2-7, with D perhaps TRBD1 (6 bases). Per the germline V gene, CDR1 is SGHTA and CDR2 is FQGNSA. Trimming cost V 4 bases and J 1 base, with 17 bases left between them. The CDR3 loop spans 16 amino acids. This chain's CDR3 is CASSSGDRTGSYEQYF. The CDR3 DNA reads as TGTGCCAGCAGCTCAGGGGACCGAACAGGATCCTACGAGCAGTACTTC.

This sequence joins TRBV13 and TRBJ2-7, with TRBD1 matching over 9 bases. The V gene's germline CDR1 is PRHDT and CDR2 FYEKMQ (reference sequence). With V trimmed by 5 bases and J by 2 bases, 10 bases remained unmatched. The CDR3 totals 16 residues. The CDR3 bases are TGTGCCAGCAGCCGATCGGGACAGGGAAGAACCTACGAGCAGTACTTC. Encoded protein: CASSRSGQGRTYEQYF.

This chain uses TRBV7-2 with TRBJ1-1; TRBD1 matches 8 bases. The V gene's germline CDR1 is SGHTA and CDR2 FQGNSA. J was trimmed by 11 bases and V by 1 base; bases with no gene match: 9. This CDR3 has 14 amino acids. The CDR3, as DNA: TGTGCCAGCAGCTTAGGGGGACAGGCTTTCAAGGCTTTCTTT. Its protein is CASSLGGQAFKAFF. Full variable domain (missing parts from reference TRBV7-2 and TRBJ1-1): GAGVSQSPSNKVTEKGKDVELRCDPISGHTALYWYRQSLGQGLEFLIYFQGNSAPDKSGLPSDRFSAERTGGSVSTLTIQRTQQEDSAVYLCASSLGGQAFKAFFGQGTRLTVV.